The clone carrying this T cell receptor (beta chain) has just a few counts. The CDR3 has 16 residues. CDR1 and CDR2 from the germline V gene are MGHRA and YSYEKL. With 1 base clipped from V and 9 bases from J, the junction kept 12 bases outside the gene matches. Original methodology: Amplification of reference gene primers was used by the study to estimate nucleated cell counts. Clones were sequenced by immunoSEQ multiplex PCR, and TCRdb holds only the in-frame ones, with some missing. V, J and clone size derive from that table, while D and trimming were established from the DNA sequence. The table records around 280,000 clones, approximately 84% of them present only once. This specimen comes from a study of blood T cell repertoires in COVID-19. Study-level background: The origin of the acute and convalescent COVID-19 samples was the United States, Italy and Spain. T cells, B-cell-depleted T cells, or PBMCs supplied cDNA or gDNA.

The TCR sequence derives from a woman in her 30s who had recovered from COVID-19. V is TRBV4-1 and J is TRBJ2-1, with 7 positions matching TRBD1. Specimen: peripheral blood. CDR3 protein: CASSQGLRGLRGEQFF. The CDR3, as DNA: TGCGCCAGCAGCCAAGGCCTGAGGGGGCTACGTGGTGAGCAGTTCTTC.